Listed here is a single TCR beta chain. There is no known antigen for this receptor. The input lacks base qualities; no much larger clone sits a single base away. The method was the immunoSEQ multiplex PCR assay. For the multiplex PCR, a mixture combining 60 forward primers for TCR Vbeta segments and 13 reverse primers for TCR Jbeta segments was used. A multiplex PCR assay on genomic DNA amplified the CDR3 region of rearranged TCR beta genes. Amplified TCR beta libraries were sequenced as 87-base-pair reads on the Illumina HiSeq System. As for the original processing: Across the 670 or so repertoires, a later analysis counted some 81 million unique TCR beta chains, 8.5 million to 12 million of which were shared by at least two donors. To remove PCR and sequencing errors, raw reads were error-corrected and collapsed into unique sequences using a nearest-neighbor algorithm that merged closely related sequences. CDR3 sequences were aligned to IMGT reference sequences to assign V, D and J gene segments. Each retained sequence needed at least a six-nucleotide match to both a V gene segment and a J gene segment. Rearrangements were classified as productive when the CDR3 lacked stop codons and remained in frame with V and J, and all other rearrangements were classified as non-productive. Following IMGT convention, CDR3 was defined as the stretch from the second conserved V-encoded cysteine to the conserved J-encoded phenylalanine. The earlier analysis of 500 to 650 of the donors excluded any sequence lacking an unambiguous match to a single V gene segment. In an earlier analysis of approximately 560 of the donors, a V segment was called functional when productive rearrangements were above 56.7%, and segregating when the standard deviation between donors exceeded 5%. A statistical classification framework was developed to diagnose cytomegalovirus status using the catalog of TCR beta chain sequences. In a later analysis, V and J genes were assigned by comparing TCR nucleotide sequences against IMGT/GENE-DB human TR gene sequences. A later analysis assigned CDR3 sequences and most-parsimonious VDJ recombination scenarios with the TCRdist pipeline. A later analysis defined each TCR beta chain by its CDR3 amino acid sequence plus V-gene family, and excluded reads lacking a unique V-gene family. A later analysis removed 592 highly shared, low-generation-probability nucleotide sequences to deal with suspected cross-contamination and a sequencing artifact. For each public chain, a later analysis derived a clonal expansion index from normalized ranks of inferred template counts within each repertoire. In a later analysis, generation probabilities were computed with a VDJ recombination model fitted to out-of-frame rearrangements, and the resulting probabilities were checked against IGoR. In a later analysis, hypergeometric tests were used to score TCR-TCR, TCR-HLA and TCR-CMV co-occurrence, with a repertoire-size bias correction applied to TCR pairs. False discovery rates were estimated in a later analysis by permuting HLA or CMV assignments 20 times. In a later analysis, co-occurring TCRs were grouped using DBSCAN, and TCRdist sequence similarity was added for clustering within HLA-allele-positive subsets. Repertoires with fewer than 30,000 or more than 120,000 public chains were left out of co-occurrence clustering, as were about five repertoires with anomalous nucleotide sharing. TCRdb limited this immuneACCESS table to in-frame rearrangements with V and J called. A share of clones is missing; checked studies link under half to unresolved V genes, and the rest is unexplained. V and J calls and clone size are copied from that table; D and trimming were computed from the DNA. The table for this sample lists around 90,000 clones; over 65% of them were counted only once. Together, the top ten hold about a tenth of the sample.

The data were obtained in a study of cytomegalovirus exposure and HLA in healthy donors (dated by TCRdb to between 2016 and 2019). Regarding the study in general: An earlier analysis of fewer than 750 of the donors reported 276 Gb of sequence data and around 110 million unique TCR beta sequences obtained from roughly 180 million T cells. An early release that covered roughly 600 HLA-typed donors contained about 300 gigabases of sequencing data and about 84 million unique TCR sequences. Of the roughly 400 genotyped donors, approximately 80% were placed in the genetic ancestry cluster associated with self-reported Caucasian donors. The study was designed to test whether signatures of past pathogen exposure could be identified by cataloging public T cell receptors. The study used immunosequencing to profile the T cell repertoires of under 700 subjects and linked those repertoires to cytomegalovirus serostatus. A separate validation cohort of 100 to 150 different subjects was used in addition to the approximately 670-subject first cohort. To predict cytomegalovirus infection status, the study brought together high-throughput TCR immunosequencing, statistical association of individual TCRs with disease status, and machine learning. To study patterns of TCR occurrence, a later analysis re-analyzed previously published TCR beta repertoires from 550 to 800 donors and added high-resolution HLA genotyping. Rather than using new phenotypic data, the later analysis identified candidate immune exposures from TCR beta sequences and from how often those sequences occurred across donors. An earlier analysis of some 500 of the donors used high-throughput TCR beta sequencing to judge whether each TCR beta V gene segment behaved as functional or pseudogenic. Alongside the repertoire data, information on donor age, sex, ethnicity and CMV serostatus was compiled. A later genetic analysis took genome-wide SNP genotypes for about 55% of the roughly 670 donors and used that subset as a discovery cohort. All discovery cohort repertoires had been generated using a single sequencing platform. HLA typing covered class I and class II loci at four-digit resolution. Typing coverage varied by locus: roughly 629-640 donors for A, B, C, DRB1 and DQB1; more than 500 for DQA1; about 590 for DPA1; more than 450 for DPB1. About five DR-DQ haplotypes were treated as single units for association and clustering because of strong linkage in the cohort. On average, roughly 200,000 unique TCR beta nucleotide sequences were sequenced per donor among fewer than 500 genotyped donors of the cohort, with 15% to 20% of those sequences being non-productive. Findings and caveats that apply to the study as a whole: A later genetic analysis reported fewer N-insertions in productive TCRs among donors in an Asian-associated ancestry cluster than the roughly 650-donor mean. Sequencing depth was assumed to be roughly uniform across donors in the presence/absence analyses, though that assumption may not hold. Strong co-occurrence of HLA alleles, especially DR and DQ, made assigning TCR associations to individual alleles difficult. In a later analysis, 16,951 TCR beta sequences were associated with specific HLA alleles at a false discovery rate of 0.05. Immune exposure information for the cohort was limited to CMV serostatus. In this cohort, only TCR beta chains were sequenced, and detectable features were limited by the absence of alpha or paired-chain data. A total of 150 to 200 TCR beta chains were listed by the study as associated with cytomegalovirus. Broadly in line with IMGT annotations, most TCR beta V segments showed up in productive rearrangements about 90% or about 30% of the time in an earlier analysis of 450 to 750 of the donors. Because counts were too low, around 17 rarely observed V segments, including chromosome 9 orphons, were left out of the earlier analysis of about 500 of the donors. According to a later analysis, TCR association rates differed among HLA loci, with DRB1 alleles showing the most associated TCRs and HLA-C alleles showing the fewest. Compared with equally common non-associated chains, HLA-associated TCR beta chains in a later analysis were more clonally expanded and had lower generation probabilities. In a later analysis, most CMV-associated TCR beta chains were found to appear HLA-restricted, with HLA associations seemingly driven largely by CMV exposure. A further reported finding was that TCR beta sequences accurately predicted the HLA-A and HLA-B alleles for most subjects in the first cohort. The sequencing pipeline was judged likely to have produced a cluster of highly shared sequence variants as a technical artifact. In a later genetic analysis, a missense DCLRE1C variant was associated with V-gene and J-gene trimming of TCR beta chains, and the association was replicated in an independent cohort. A few of the identified cytomegalovirus-associated TCR beta chains were confirmed in vitro to be specific for cytomegalovirus antigens. Some IMGT-functional V segments, including TRBV6-2 and TRBV6-3, could not be distinguished by the 87-base-pair reads and were therefore excluded. A later analysis reported that several top co-occurrence clusters appeared linked to parvovirus B19, influenza, CMV and Epstein-Barr virus. Correlated functional status among segregating V segments might reflect linkage disequilibrium, but an unknown experimental factor could not be ruled out. In both the original and validation cohorts, the classifier was reported to diagnose cytomegalovirus status with high specificity and sensitivity. Across donors, most TCR sequences were observed very rarely, whereas some public TCRs were present in many individuals. It was suggested by the authors that the approach could potentially be generalized to other disease states and immunological phenotypes. Because some donors lacked HLA typing at each locus, the association tests relied only on the typed subset.

The cohort consisted of 600 or so healthy bone marrow donors. At the time of sampling, all cohort members were nominally healthy, though unrecorded immune exposures were likely present. CMV serostatus was recorded as positive for 250 to 300 and negative for about 50% of the roughly 700 cohort members, whereas no CMV serostatus was recorded for the donor in question. Every donor gave a peripheral blood sample, and the peripheral blood mononuclear cells from that sample were used for TCR beta sequencing. The Qiagen DNeasy Blood Extraction Kit was used to extract genomic DNA from the blood cell samples. The junction shows trimming of 5 bases on V and 1 base on J, and the gene matches do not reach 9 bases of it. Including cysteine and phenylalanine, the CDR3 has 17 amino acids. Left in the record is the CDR3 DNA by itself, 51 bases read in frame from the first base. From a lookup of the germline V gene, CDR1 and CDR2 are LGHNA and YNFKEQ.

The chain is encoded by TRBV4-2 joined to TRBJ2-3; 10 bases in the junction line up with TRBD2. The sample was PBMCs. This receptor was taken from a human donor in good health. The nucleotides read TGTGCCAGCAGCGCCAGCGCCGGGACTAGCGGCACAGATACGCAGTATTTT. It encodes CASSASAGTSGTDTQYF.